The T cell receptor beta chain described here comes from a study of blood T cell repertoires in COVID-19. Study-level background: T cells, B-cell-depleted T cells, or PBMCs provided the cDNA or gDNA that served as material.

The CDR3 sequence is 13 residues long. Germline CDR1 is SGHTA and CDR2 is FQGTGA. Trimming stripped 5 bases from V and 5 bases from J, with 9 bases between. Original data processing: Reference gene primers were amplified, and this amplification served to estimate nucleated cell counts. The repertoire was sequenced with immunoSEQ multiplex PCR; TCRdb's copy has only in-frame clones and lacks some. V, J and clone size are those of that table, while D and trimming were read from the DNA. The sample lists about 7,200 clones; roughly 88% were seen once. Only a few counts were recorded for this clone. This TCR was recovered from a human donor in a cohort sampled during active COVID-19. Sequences were obtained from peripheral blood. V gene TRBV7-3 combines with J gene TRBJ2-2; D uncertain. This CDR3 is CASSPVGTGELFF. The CDR3 DNA reads TGTGCCAGCAGCCCCGTCGGTACCGGGGAGCTGTTTTTT.